A single sample gave rise to the 29 T cell receptor beta chains below, sequenced in a study of neurological immune-mediated disorders. TCRdb independently ran MiXCR on the 5' RACE reads; one entry per CDR3 protein. The table records roughly 59,000 distinct CDR3 sequences, roughly 5% of them present only once. The sample was PBMCs. These TCRs come from a human donor with multiple sclerosis. The donor label of this sample is uncertain.

In this sample, this clonotype turned up many times. The V call is TRBV4-2, the J call TRBJ1-6; D unresolved. CDR3 length: 13 residues. Germline-derived CDR1 and CDR2 are LGHNA and YNFKEQ. Trimming took off 0 bases at V and 8 bases at J, with 5 bases between the two ends. The CDR3 nucleotides read TGTGCCAGCAGCCAAGAGAAGTATTCACCCCTCCACTTT. Encoded protein: CASSQEKYSPLHF.

This clonotype was recorded at least ten times. The chain uses TRBV20-1 and TRBJ2-7; TRBD1 matches at 7 bases. V shed 5 bases and J 7 bases; nucleotides not matched to a gene: 8. CDR3 length equals 12 residues. Germline V gene lookup returns CDR1 DFQATT and CDR2 SNEGSKA (reference sequence). This chain's CDR3 is CSASRQGSEQYF. CDR3 sequence (DNA): TGCAGTGCTTCCCGACAGGGATCGGAGCAGTACTTC.

The sample holds many counts of this clonotype. This sequence joins TRBV6-5 and TRBJ2-3, with D possibly TRBD2 on 5 matching bases. CDR1 is MNHEY, CDR2 SVGAGI, per germline. There are 18 residues in the CDR3. V was shortened by 5 bases and J by 3 bases, with 24 bases between the two germline ends. CDR3 protein: CASSTDYRTDIRTDTQYF. The CDR3 DNA is TGTGCCAGCAGTACCGATTACCGGACTGACATCAGAACAGATACGCAGTATTTT.

This clonotype was recorded many times. This sequence joins TRBV28 and TRBJ2-4; 13 nucleotides align to TRBD2. J lost 5 bases, V lost 6 bases, and 1 base had no gene match. The CDR3 length is 14 residues. In germline, CDR1 is MDHEN, CDR2 SYDVKM. This CDR3 reads CASRGTSGENIQYF. In DNA form, the CDR3 reads TGTGCCAGCAGAGGGACTAGCGGGGAAAACATTCAGTACTTC.

This sequence joins TRBV29-1 and TRBJ1-1, with 7 bases fitting TRBD1. The J segment lost 6 bases and the V segment lost 7 bases, leaving 17 bases of the junction unmatched. Germline CDR1 SQVTM, CDR2 ANQGSEA. The CDR3 covers 15 residues. The chain's CDR3 is CSAVGTVLREAEAFF. The CDR3 DNA reads TGCAGCGCCGTTGGGACAGTGTTGCGAGAGGCTGAAGCTTTCTTT.

This clonotype was observed many times. The chain has TRBV2 and TRBJ2-3; D perhaps matches TRBD2 (5 bases). Trimming left V 8 bases short and J 2 bases short, with 20 bases between. Looked up from germline, CDR1 is SNHLY and CDR2 is FYNNEI. This CDR3 is built from 16 residues. The CDR3 region is CASPPGVSGITDTQYF. The CDR3 DNA follows: TGTGCCAGCCCGCCCGGGGTCTCGGGGATCACAGATACGCAGTATTTT.

This clonotype was counted many times. This chain links TRBV4-2 with TRBJ1-4, with 8 bases aligning to TRBD1. Germline V lookup: CDR1 LGHNA, CDR2 YNFKEQ. This CDR3 has 15 amino acids. The V segment lost 3 bases and the J segment 7 bases; nucleotides outside the gene matches: 7. The CDR3 is CASSHWTGLGEKLFF. The CDR3 bases are TGTGCCAGCAGCCACTGGACAGGGTTGGGTGAAAAACTGTTTTTT.

This clonotype occurred many times. This sequence joins TRBV5-1 and TRBJ2-7; the match to TRBD1 covers 10 bases. Germline CDR1 SGHRS, CDR2 YFSETQ. The CDR3 has 14 residues. The V segment lost 4 bases and the J segment 6 bases; nucleotides outside the gene matches: 7. CDR3: CASSTGDRGGEQYF. In nucleotides, the CDR3 is TGCGCCAGCAGCACAGGGGACAGGGGAGGCGAGCAGTACTTC. The full variable domain, its missing parts supplied by reference TRBV5-1 and TRBJ2-7, is KAGVTQTPRYLIKTRGQQVTLSCSPISGHRSVSWYQQTPGQGLQFLFEYFSETQRNKGNFPGRFSGRQFSNSRSEMNVSTLELGDSALYLCASSTGDRGGEQYFGPGTRLTVT.

This clonotype was observed at least ten times. J is TRBJ1-2 and V is TRBV5-1; D remains unclear. The germline V gene has CDR1 SGHRS and CDR2 YFSETQ. The CDR3 runs to 13 residues. Trimming left V 3 bases short and J 1 base short, with 7 bases between. CDR3 loop: CASSSGYNYGYTF. DNA of the CDR3: TGCGCCAGCAGCTCCGGGTATAACTATGGCTACACCTTC.

The chain recombines TRBV27 with TRBJ2-5; TRBD2 matches at 12 bases. The junction had 14 bases not matched to a gene; V was cut back by 10 bases and J by 5 bases. This CDR3 spans 16 amino acids. Germline CDR1 is MNHEY and CDR2 is SMNVEV (reference sequence). Here the CDR3 reads CATQGLAGPPGETQYF. DNA of the CDR3: TGTGCCACCCAAGGACTAGCGGGACCCCCGGGGGAGACCCAGTACTTC.

The V and J genes are TRBV9 and TRBJ2-3, with D perhaps TRBD1 (5 bases). Deletions cut 0 bases from V and 4 bases from J, with 6 bases between. The CDR3 covers 13 residues. Germline CDR1 and CDR2: SGDLS and YYNGEE. CDR3 DNA sequence: TGTGCCAGCAGCGTAGTAGGGGCAGATACGCAGTATTTT. Translated: CASSVVGADTQYF.

This clonotype was observed at least ten times. This rearrangement joins TRBV20-1 to TRBJ1-6; TRBD1 agrees at 7 bases. Germline CDR1 and CDR2: DFQATT and SNEGSKA (reference sequence). There are 16 residues in the CDR3. The junction had 12 bases not matched to a gene; V was cut back by 0 bases and J by 10 bases. CDR3 protein: CSARDEGRGRSSPLHF. The CDR3 DNA is TGCAGTGCTAGAGATGAGGGGAGGGGGCGAAGCTCACCCCTCCACTTT.

In this sample, this clonotype turned up many times. CDR3 sequence reads: CASSQSSGGYLGGEQFF. CDR3 bases: TGCGCCAGCAGCCAGTCTAGCGGGGGGTACCTCGGAGGTGAGCAGTTCTTC. The chain carries TRBV5-1 and TRBJ2-1, with TRBD2 matching over 11 bases. V lost 4 bases to trimming and J lost 9 bases; unmatched junction nucleotides: 15. Germline V gene data show CDR1 as SGHRS and CDR2 as YFSETQ. CDR3 length equals 17 residues.

This clonotype was recorded at least ten times. This CDR3 is CASSLDLEDTQYF. The CDR3 DNA reads TGTGCCAGCAGCTTAGATCTGGAAGATACGCAGTATTTT. The chain joins TRBV11-2 to TRBJ2-3; D gene ambiguous. Between the trimmed V and J ends, which lost 0 bases and 5 bases, there was a span of 6 bases. The CDR3 loop spans 13 amino acids. Per the germline V gene, CDR1 is SGHAT and CDR2 is FQNNGV.

This chain joins TRBV29-1 and TRBJ2-3; 8 bases map to TRBD2. CDR3 size: 13 residues. Germline V CDR1 and CDR2: SQVTM, ANQGSEA. The CDR3 sequence: CTALADNTDTQYF. In DNA, the CDR3 is TGCACCGCACTAGCGGACAACACAGATACGCAGTATTTT.

This clonotype is labeled as medium-sized. CDR3 nucleotides: TGTGCCAGCAGCTTGGGGCAGGGGGCAGGGCAGCCCCAGCATTTT. Encoded protein: CASSLGQGAGQPQHF. The rearrangement uses TRBV5-5 and TRBJ1-5, with TRBD1 matching 8 bases. The V gene's germline CDR1 is SGHKS and CDR2 YYEKEE (reference sequence). The CDR3 covers 15 residues. Trimming removed 0 bases from V and 7 bases from J; junction bases left unmatched: 6.

In its sample, this clonotype was seen many times. This chain uses TRBV5-1 with TRBJ2-1; TRBD2 matches 10 bases. V gave up 3 bases and J gave up 2 bases; unmatched junction bases: 5. Germline CDR1 and CDR2: SGHRS and YFSETQ. The CDR3 is 16 residues long. The CDR3 spells CASSSLAGATYNEQFF. The CDR3 DNA reads TGCGCCAGCAGCTCTCTAGCGGGGGCGACCTACAATGAGCAGTTCTTC.

This clonotype was seen ten or more times. The J gene is TRBJ1-5, the V gene TRBV5-1, with a weak D call TRBD1 (5 bases). V lost 0 bases to trimming and J lost 4 bases, with 8 bases between them. Per germline, CDR1 SGHRS and CDR2 YFSETQ. This CDR3 spans 14 amino acids. CDR3 sequence: CASSLEGTNQPQHF. The CDR3 nucleotides read TGCGCCAGCAGCTTGGAGGGGACTAATCAGCCCCAGCATTTT.

Many counts were recorded for this clonotype. The rearrangement links TRBV20-1 to TRBJ1-6; no definite D call. Deletions cut 6 bases from V and 3 bases from J, with 9 bases between. This CDR3 has 13 amino acids. CDR1 is DFQATT and CDR2 is SNEGSKA in the germline V gene (reference sequence). DNA for the CDR3: TGCAGTGCCCGACGGGACTATAATTCACCCCTCCACTTT. It translates to CSARRDYNSPLHF.

This clonotype was seen repeatedly, ten times or more. This chain connects TRBV20-1 to TRBJ1-1; TRBD1 is a possible D gene (6 bases). Germline lookup yields CDR1 DFQATT and CDR2 SNEGSKA (reference sequence). V dropped 6 bases and J dropped 4 bases, with 15 bases sitting between them. The CDR3 spans 13 residues. The CDR3 sequence is CSAEGGRGTEAFF. The CDR3 coding sequence is TGCAGTGCCGAGGGGGGGCGAGGCACTGAAGCTTTCTTT.

This clonotype was seen at least ten times. The V call is TRBV12-3 or TRBV12-4, the J call TRBJ1-5; D not resolved. This CDR3 region has 11 residues. Trimming removed 4 bases from V and 3 bases from J, with 1 base in between. In nucleotides, the CDR3 is TGTGCCAGCAGTTACAATCAGCCCCAGCATTTT. Protein: CASSYNQPQHF.

This clonotype was detected many times. The chain links TRBV6-6 to TRBJ1-6; 7 bases line up with TRBD1. The ends lost 11 bases at V and 5 bases at J; junction bases unmatched: 9. This CDR3 has 14 residues. The germline V gene has CDR1 MNHNY and CDR2 SVGAGI (reference sequence). CDR3 DNA: TGTGCCGGAACCCGACAGGGACATAATTCACCCCTCCACTTT. It encodes CAGTRQGHNSPLHF.

This clonotype appeared many times. The rearrangement uses TRBV3-1 and TRBJ2-7; D is unclear. There are 12 residues in the CDR3. Per germline, CDR1 LGHDT and CDR2 YNNKEL (reference sequence). Trimming shortened V by 5 bases and J by 1 base, and 6 bases separated the two germline ends. In DNA, the CDR3 is TGTGCCAGCAGCTATACTTCCTACGAGCAGTACTTC. Its translation is CASSYTSYEQYF.

This clonotype has at least ten counts. The chain is built from TRBV5-6 and TRBJ1-2, with 7 positions matching TRBD1. Losses at the gene ends were 4 bases for V and 2 bases for J; bases not matched to a gene: 5. The CDR3 is 14 residues long. The germline CDR1 and CDR2 sequences are SGHDT and YYEEEE. The CDR3 region has the DNA TGTGCCAGCAGCACTGGGACAGCCAACTATGGCTACACCTTC. Protein product: CASSTGTANYGYTF.

This clonotype was picked up many times. The J gene is TRBJ1-5, the V gene TRBV12-3 or TRBV12-4; D is unclear. The CDR3 runs 14 residues. Trimming cost V 6 bases and J 0 bases, with 9 bases left between them. CDR3 amino acids: CASSPTDSNQPQHF. The CDR3, as DNA: TGTGCCAGCAGCCCGACGGATAGCAATCAGCCCCAGCATTTT.

This clonotype appeared many times. This chain uses TRBV5-1 with TRBJ2-6; D not certain. Trimming cost V 2 bases and J 0 bases, with 6 bases left between them. The V gene's germline CDR1 is SGHRS and CDR2 YFSETQ. The CDR3 covers 15 residues. The CDR3 loop is CASSFESSGANVLTF. The CDR3 nucleotides read TGCGCCAGCAGCTTTGAGAGCTCTGGGGCCAACGTCCTGACTTTC.

In this sample, this clonotype turned up many times. The chain recombines TRBV20-1 with TRBJ2-7; a possible D gene is TRBD2 (5 bases). The CDR3 consists of 15 residues. V was trimmed by 0 bases and J by 6 bases, leaving 18 bases between them. Germline CDR1 is DFQATT and CDR2 is SNEGSKA (reference sequence). The CDR3, as DNA: TGCAGTGCTAGAGATGGTACCTCAACGGGGAGCGAGCAGTACTTC. Translating gives CSARDGTSTGSEQYF.

This clonotype was counted at least ten times. The chain has TRBV12-3 or TRBV12-4 and TRBJ2-1, with D tentatively TRBD1 (6 bases). There are 13 residues in the CDR3. The V end lost 6 bases, the J end lost 5 bases, and 11 bases lay between the germline ends. The CDR3 nucleotides are TGTGCCAGCAGCCCAGGGGCAGACAATGAGCAGTTCTTC. This gives the protein CASSPGADNEQFF.

In this sample, this clonotype turned up many times. The rearrangement joins TRBV5-1 to TRBJ1-4; 7 nucleotides line up with TRBD1. Losses at the gene ends were 3 bases for V and 8 bases for J; bases not matched to a gene: 7. The CDR3 has 14 amino acids. Per germline, CDR1 SGHRS and CDR2 YFSETQ. The CDR3, as DNA: TGCGCCAGCAGCTGGGGGACAGTGGGAGAAAAACTGTTTTTT. It yields the protein CASSWGTVGEKLFF.